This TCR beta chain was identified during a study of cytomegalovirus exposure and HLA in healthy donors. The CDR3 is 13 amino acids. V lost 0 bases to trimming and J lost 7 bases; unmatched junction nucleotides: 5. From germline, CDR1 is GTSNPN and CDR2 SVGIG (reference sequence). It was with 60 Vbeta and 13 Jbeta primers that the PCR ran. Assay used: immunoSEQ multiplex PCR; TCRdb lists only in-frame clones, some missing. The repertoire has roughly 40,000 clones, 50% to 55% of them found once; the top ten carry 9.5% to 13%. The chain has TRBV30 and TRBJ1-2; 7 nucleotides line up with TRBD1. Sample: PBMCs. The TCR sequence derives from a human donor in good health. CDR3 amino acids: CAWSVGTVFGYTF. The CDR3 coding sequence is TGTGCCTGGAGTGTCGGGACAGTGTTTGGCTACACCTTC.